Following are 16 T cell receptor beta chains from one sample sequenced in a study of response to subunit inactivated influenza vaccine. TCRdb passed the RT-PCR reads through MiXCR, listing each CDR3 protein once. The sample lists about 780,000 distinct CDR3 sequences; roughly 18% were seen once. The sequenced sample was PBMCs from blood, obtained 5 to 6 days after vaccination. These receptors all stem from a man aged 50-60 years who received an inactivated influenza vaccine.

This clonotype was detected only a few times. V usage is TRBV7-9 and J usage is TRBJ2-1, with 10 bases identical to TRBD2. CDR1 SEHNR and CDR2 FQNEAQ come from the germline V gene (reference sequence). The CDR3 totals 14 residues. With V trimmed by 2 bases and J by 8 bases, 3 bases remained unmatched. The CDR3 bases are TGTGCCAGCAGCTTAACTAGCGGGGCCGATGAGCAGTTCTTC. It specifies CASSLTSGADEQFF.

The gene calls are TRBV6-2 or TRBV6-3 and TRBJ2-1, with D perhaps being TRBD1 or TRBD2 (5 bases each). Germline loops: CDR1 MNHEY, CDR2 SVGEGT. The V end was cut by 4 bases, the J end by 14 bases, with 15 bases between. This CDR3 is 12 amino acids long. This CDR3 reads CASSWEKGAEFF. CDR3 bases: TGTGCCAGCAGTTGGGAGAAAGGGGCTGAGTTCTTC.

This clonotype was counted a few times. The rearrangement uses TRBV28 and TRBJ2-3; weak D call: TRBD1 (6 bases). CDR1 MDHEN and CDR2 SYDVKM come from the germline V gene. V was trimmed by 9 bases and J by 0 bases, leaving 16 bases between them. The length of the CDR3 is 15 residues. CDR3 region: CASKDLQGSTDTQYF. The CDR3 nucleotides read TGTGCCAGTAAAGACTTACAGGGTAGCACAGATACGCAGTATTTT.

The chain employs TRBV29-1 and TRBJ2-5, with D perhaps TRBD2 (6 bases). Germline CDR1 is SQVTM and CDR2 is ANQGSEA. This CDR3 is 13 amino acids long. V lost 3 bases and J lost 4, with 12 bases in between. DNA for the CDR3: TGCAGCGTTGAGAAAGCGGGCGGAGAGACCCAGTACTTC. Translating gives CSVEKAGGETQYF.

This clonotype came up a few times. The chain uses TRBV27 and TRBJ2-1; 8 nucleotides align to TRBD2. Germline CDR1 MNHEY, CDR2 SMNVEV (reference sequence). The CDR3 contains 16 residues. V lost 5 bases and J lost 7; bases outside the gene matches: 13. The CDR3 sequence: CASSTPFRGRFNEQFF. The CDR3, as DNA: TGTGCCAGCAGTACCCCATTTCGCGGGAGGTTTAATGAGCAGTTCTTC.

The table lists this clonotype with a few counts. The V call is TRBV5-1, the J call TRBJ2-3; the match to TRBD2 covers 7 bases. The CDR3 loop spans 15 amino acids. Per the germline V gene, CDR1 is SGHRS and CDR2 is YFSETQ. The V gene end was trimmed by 4 bases and the J gene end by 2 bases; junction bases not matched to a gene: 7. CDR3: CASSPGTTYTDTQYF. The CDR3 nucleotides are TGCGCCAGCAGCCCCGGGACTACCTACACAGATACGCAGTATTTT.

The chain joins TRBV10-3 to TRBJ2-3; 7 positions match TRBD1. Germline values: CDR1 ENHRY, CDR2 SYGVKD. This CDR3 is 15 amino acids long. Losses at the gene ends were 1 base for V and 4 bases for J; bases not matched to a gene: 5. The CDR3 bases are TGTGCCATCAGTGAGTTAAAGGGGGCTTCAGATACGCAGTATTTT. Its translation is CAISELKGASDTQYF.

This clonotype appeared a few times. The V gene is TRBV28, the J gene TRBJ2-3; D possibly corresponds to TRBD2 (6 bases). Germline CDR1 MDHEN, CDR2 SYDVKM. Between the trimmed V and J ends, which lost 3 bases and 0 bases, there was a span of 19 bases. CDR3 length equals 18 residues. CDR3 region: CASSFPARSGGSTDTQYF. CDR3 DNA sequence: TGTGCCAGCAGTTTCCCCGCCAGGAGCGGAGGGAGCACAGATACGCAGTATTTT.

The chain joins TRBV7-2 to TRBJ2-2; D gene ambiguous. This CDR3 is 15 amino acids long. Germline V gene lookup returns CDR1 SGHTA and CDR2 FQGNSA. With 4 bases removed from V and 4 bases from J, the gap between germline ends came to 13 bases. The CDR3 DNA is TGTGCCAGCAGCTCACGGAAGAAAAGCACCGGGGAGCTGTTTTTT. This translates into CASSSRKKSTGELFF.

This clonotype showed up just a few times. The V gene is TRBV20-1, the J gene TRBJ2-7, with D maybe TRBD2 (6 bases). CDR1 is DFQATT, CDR2 SNEGSKA, per germline (reference sequence). V was trimmed by 2 bases and J by 1 base, leaving 9 bases between them. CDR3 length equals 13 residues. CDR3 in amino acids: CSARPGGSYEQYF. The DNA of the CDR3 is TGCAGTGCTAGACCCGGGGGATCCTACGAGCAGTACTTC.

The V call is TRBV7-2, the J call TRBJ2-5; D is uncertain. The ends were cut back, 5 bases at V and 5 bases at J, with 9 bases in the middle. CDR3 length equals 12 residues. The germline gives CDR1 SGHTA, CDR2 FQGNSA. The CDR3 DNA is TGTGCCAGCAGCCCGGCCGCGGAGACCCAGTACTTC. As protein: CASSPAAETQYF.

This clonotype was seen more than once but under ten times. The V call is TRBV6-2 or TRBV6-3, the J call TRBJ1-2; 7 bases align to TRBD1. Per the germline V gene, CDR1 is MNHEY and CDR2 is SVGEGT. Losses at the gene ends were 4 bases for V and 0 bases for J; bases not matched to a gene: 14. This CDR3 region has 18 residues. DNA of the CDR3: TGTGCCAGCAGTTTCCTGTGGACAGGCCACAGCTCTAACTATGGCTACACCTTC. This encodes CASSFLWTGHSSNYGYTF.

The gene calls are TRBV6-1 and TRBJ2-1, with 10 positions matching TRBD1. Trimming cost V 5 bases and J 4 bases; bases outside gene matches: 5. Germline CDR1 is MNHNS and CDR2 is SASEGT. CDR3 length: 15 residues. DNA for the CDR3: TGTGCCAGCAGTAAGGACAGGGGGGATTACAATGAGCAGTTCTTC. Its translation: CASSKDRGDYNEQFF.

This clonotype was counted only a few times. The genes are TRBV9 and TRBJ2-5; tentative D call: TRBD2 (5 bases). The V gene's germline CDR1 is SGDLS and CDR2 YYNGEE. Deletions cut 2 bases from V and 1 base from J, with 9 bases between. The CDR3 runs to 14 residues. CDR3 DNA: TGTGCCAGCAGCGTGCTAGCAGCCCAAGAGACCCAGTACTTC. It translates to CASSVLAAQETQYF.

The chain joins TRBV29-1 to TRBJ2-5; D ambiguous. V shed 7 bases and J shed 5 bases, with 14 bases lying between them. Germline CDR1 and CDR2: SQVTM and ANQGSEA. CDR3 length: 12 residues. CDR3 sequence: CSARTPEETQYF. In DNA, the CDR3 is TGCAGCGCACGGACCCCGGAGGAGACCCAGTACTTC.

This clonotype was detected ten times or more. This sequence joins TRBV29-1 and TRBJ2-1, with 9 bases aligning to TRBD1. CDR1 and CDR2 (germline): SQVTM, ANQGSEA. The CDR3 is made up of 14 amino acids. With V trimmed by 7 bases and J by 6 bases, 10 bases remained unmatched. CDR3 sequence: CSGLGQGRGNEQFF. The CDR3, as DNA: TGCAGCGGTTTGGGACAGGGAAGGGGCAATGAGCAGTTCTTC.